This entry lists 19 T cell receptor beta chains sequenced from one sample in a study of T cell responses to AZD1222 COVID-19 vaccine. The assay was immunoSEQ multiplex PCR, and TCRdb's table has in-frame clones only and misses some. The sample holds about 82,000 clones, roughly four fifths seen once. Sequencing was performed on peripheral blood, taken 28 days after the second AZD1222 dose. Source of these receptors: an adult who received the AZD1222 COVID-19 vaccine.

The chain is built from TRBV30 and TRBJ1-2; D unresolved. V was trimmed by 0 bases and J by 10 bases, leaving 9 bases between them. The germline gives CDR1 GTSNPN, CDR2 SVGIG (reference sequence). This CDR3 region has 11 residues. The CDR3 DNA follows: TGTGCCTGGAGTGTCGGGGTATACTACACCTTC. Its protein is CAWSVGVYYTF.

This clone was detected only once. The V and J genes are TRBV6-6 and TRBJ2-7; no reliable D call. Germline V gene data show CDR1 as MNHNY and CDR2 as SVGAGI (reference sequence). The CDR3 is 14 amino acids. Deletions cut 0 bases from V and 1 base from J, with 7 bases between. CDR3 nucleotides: TGTGCCAGCAGTTACTCAGGGCTGTCCTACGAGCAGTACTTC. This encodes CASSYSGLSYEQYF.

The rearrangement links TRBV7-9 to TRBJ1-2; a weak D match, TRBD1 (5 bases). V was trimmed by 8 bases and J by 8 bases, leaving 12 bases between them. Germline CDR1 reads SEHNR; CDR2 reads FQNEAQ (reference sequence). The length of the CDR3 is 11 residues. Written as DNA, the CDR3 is TGTGCCAGCCAGGCAGGGTGGGGCTACACCTTC. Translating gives CASQAGWGYTF.

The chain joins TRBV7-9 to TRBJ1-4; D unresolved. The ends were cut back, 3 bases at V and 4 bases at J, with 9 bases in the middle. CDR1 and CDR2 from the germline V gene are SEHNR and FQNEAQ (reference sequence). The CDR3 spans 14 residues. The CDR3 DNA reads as TGTGCCAGCAGCTTCGCAGAGGGTAATGAAAAACTGTTTTTT. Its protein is CASSFAEGNEKLFF.

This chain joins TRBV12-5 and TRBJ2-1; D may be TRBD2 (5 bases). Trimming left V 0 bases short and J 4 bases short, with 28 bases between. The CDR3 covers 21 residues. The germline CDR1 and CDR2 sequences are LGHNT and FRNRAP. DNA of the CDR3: TGTGCTAGTGGTTTGGTACCGAGGTGGACTTTTACATCACCTCTGTACAATGAGCAGTTCTTC. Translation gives CASGLVPRWTFTSPLYNEQFF.

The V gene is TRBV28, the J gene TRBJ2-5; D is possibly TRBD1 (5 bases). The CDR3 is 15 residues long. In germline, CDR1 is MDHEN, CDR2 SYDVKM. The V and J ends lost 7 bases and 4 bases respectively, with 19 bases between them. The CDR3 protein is CASTRTGKTLETQYF. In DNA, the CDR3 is TGTGCCAGCACCCGCACAGGAAAAACTTTAGAGACCCAGTACTTC.

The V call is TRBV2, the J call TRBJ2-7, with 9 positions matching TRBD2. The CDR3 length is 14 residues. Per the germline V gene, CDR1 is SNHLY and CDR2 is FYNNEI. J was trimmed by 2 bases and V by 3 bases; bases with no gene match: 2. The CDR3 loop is CASSDLAGTYEQYF. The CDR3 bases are TGTGCCAGCAGTGACCTAGCGGGAACCTACGAGCAGTACTTC.

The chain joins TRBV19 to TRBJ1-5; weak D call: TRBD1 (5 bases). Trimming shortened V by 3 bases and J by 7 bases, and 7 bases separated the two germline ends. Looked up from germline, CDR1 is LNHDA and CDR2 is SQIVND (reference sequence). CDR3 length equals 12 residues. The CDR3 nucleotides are TGTGCCAGTAGTATCCAGGGACAGCCCCAGCATTTT. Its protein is CASSIQGQPQHF.

The CDR3 region has the DNA TGTGCCAGCAGCTTAGCGGGTCCGGTAGATGAGCAGTTCTTC. This encodes CASSLAGPVDEQFF. This chain uses TRBV7-9 with TRBJ2-1; D gene uncertain. The length of the CDR3 is 14 residues. Trimming took off 0 bases at V and 8 bases at J, with 11 bases between the two ends. Germline V CDR1 and CDR2: SEHNR, FQNEAQ (reference sequence).

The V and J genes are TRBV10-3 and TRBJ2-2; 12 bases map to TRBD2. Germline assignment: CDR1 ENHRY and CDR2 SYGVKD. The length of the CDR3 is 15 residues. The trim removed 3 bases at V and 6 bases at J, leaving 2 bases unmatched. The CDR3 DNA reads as TGTGCCATCAGTGAACTAGCGGGAGGTGCCGGGGAGCTGTTTTTT. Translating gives CAISELAGGAGELFF.

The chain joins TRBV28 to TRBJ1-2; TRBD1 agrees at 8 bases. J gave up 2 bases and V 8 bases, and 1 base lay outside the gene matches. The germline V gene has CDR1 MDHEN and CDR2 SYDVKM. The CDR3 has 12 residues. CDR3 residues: CASAGGNYGYTF. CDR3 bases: TGTGCCAGCGCAGGGGGCAACTATGGCTACACCTTC.

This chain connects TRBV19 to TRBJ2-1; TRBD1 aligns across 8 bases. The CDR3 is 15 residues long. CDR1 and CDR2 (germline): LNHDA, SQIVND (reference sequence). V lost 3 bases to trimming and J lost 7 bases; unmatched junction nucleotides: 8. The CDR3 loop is CASSMGRGHGNEQFF. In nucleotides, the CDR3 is TGTGCCAGTAGTATGGGCAGGGGGCATGGGAATGAGCAGTTCTTC.

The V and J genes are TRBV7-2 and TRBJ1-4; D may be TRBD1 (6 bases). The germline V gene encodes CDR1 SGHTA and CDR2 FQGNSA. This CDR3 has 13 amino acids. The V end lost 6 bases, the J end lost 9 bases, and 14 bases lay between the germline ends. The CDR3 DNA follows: TGTGCCAGCAGGATGGGGGCAGGGCAAAAACTGTTTTTT. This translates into CASRMGAGQKLFF.

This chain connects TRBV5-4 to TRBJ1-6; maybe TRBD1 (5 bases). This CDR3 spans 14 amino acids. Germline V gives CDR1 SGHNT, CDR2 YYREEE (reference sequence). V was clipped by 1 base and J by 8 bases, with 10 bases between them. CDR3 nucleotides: TGTGCCAGCAGCTTGATGGGGGTGGATTCACCCCTCCACTTT. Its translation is CASSLMGVDSPLHF.

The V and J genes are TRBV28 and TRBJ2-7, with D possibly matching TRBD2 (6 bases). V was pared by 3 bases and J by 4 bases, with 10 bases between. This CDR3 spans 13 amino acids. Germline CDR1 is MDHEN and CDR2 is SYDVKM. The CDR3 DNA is TGTGCCAGCAGTTTGGGGGAGGAGTACGAGCAGTACTTC. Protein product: CASSLGEEYEQYF. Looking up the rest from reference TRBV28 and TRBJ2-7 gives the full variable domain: DVKVTQSSRYLVKRTGEKVFLECVQDMDHENMFWYRQDPGLGLRLIYFSYDVKMKEKGDIPEGYSVSREKKERFSLILESASTNQTSMYLCASSLGEEYEQYFGPGTRLTVT.

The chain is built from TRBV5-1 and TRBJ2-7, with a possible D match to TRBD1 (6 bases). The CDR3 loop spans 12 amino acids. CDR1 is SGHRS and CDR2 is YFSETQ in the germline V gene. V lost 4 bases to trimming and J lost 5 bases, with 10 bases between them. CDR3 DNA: TGCGCCAGCAGCCCGGACAGACACGAGCAGTACTTC. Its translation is CASSPDRHEQYF.

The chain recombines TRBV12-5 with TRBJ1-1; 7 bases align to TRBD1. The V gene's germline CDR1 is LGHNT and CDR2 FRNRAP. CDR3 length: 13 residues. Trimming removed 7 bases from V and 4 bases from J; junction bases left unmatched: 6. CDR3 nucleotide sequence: TGTGCTAGTGCCTCACAGGGGATCACTGAAGCTTTCTTT. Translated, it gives CASASQGITEAFF.

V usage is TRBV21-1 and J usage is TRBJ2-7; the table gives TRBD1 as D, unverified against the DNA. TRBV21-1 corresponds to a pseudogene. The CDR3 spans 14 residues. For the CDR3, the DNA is TGTGCCAGCAGCAACGGGACAGGGCATAGCGAGCAGTACTTC. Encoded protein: CASSNGTGHSEQYF.

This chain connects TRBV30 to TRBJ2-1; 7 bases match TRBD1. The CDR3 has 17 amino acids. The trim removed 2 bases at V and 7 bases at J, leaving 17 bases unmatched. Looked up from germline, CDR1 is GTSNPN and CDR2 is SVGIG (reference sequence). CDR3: CAWSSHNTGEARNEQFF. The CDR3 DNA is TGTGCCTGGAGTTCCCACAATACAGGGGAAGCAAGGAATGAGCAGTTCTTC.